Following are 30 T cell receptor beta chains from one sample sequenced in a study of T cell changes during pregnancy in multiple sclerosis. Clones were read by immunoSEQ multiplex PCR, and TCRdb kept only the in-frame ones, dropping some. This table holds tens of thousands of clones, around nine tenths found once. The source material was CD4+ T cells from peripheral blood mononuclear cells, sampled before pregnancy. The receptors stem from a female donor with multiple sclerosis, enrolled in a pregnancy study.

The chain carries TRBV10-3 and TRBJ2-2; D may be TRBD2 (6 bases). This CDR3 contains 14 residues. Germline V gene lookup returns CDR1 ENHRY and CDR2 SYGVKD. Trimming removed 6 bases from V and 3 bases from J, with 11 bases in between. The DNA of the CDR3 is TGTGCCATCAGAGTCAGGGAGGACACCGGGGAGCTGTTTTTT. This sequence encodes CAIRVREDTGELFF.

V is TRBV11-2 and J is TRBJ2-1, with TRBD2 identical over 7 bases. J gave up 8 bases and V 5 bases, and 9 bases lay outside the gene matches. The germline CDR1 and CDR2 sequences are SGHAT and FQNNGV. The length of the CDR3 is 14 residues. The CDR3 spells CASSASGTNYEQFF. In DNA, the CDR3 is TGTGCCAGCAGCGCATCCGGGACTAACTATGAGCAGTTCTTC.

The V and J genes are TRBV18 and TRBJ1-1, with TRBD1 as a possible D gene (6 bases). Germline V gene lookup returns CDR1 KGHSH and CDR2 LQKENI. The CDR3 length is 15 residues. Trimming pared 1 base from V and 11 bases from J, leaving 20 bases between. The CDR3 loop reads CASSPLSQGGGGAFF. CDR3 bases: TGTGCCAGCTCACCACTATCACAGGGCGGCGGTGGGGCTTTCTTT.

The chain combines TRBV27 with TRBJ2-7; 9 bases are shared with TRBD1. The junction had 7 bases not matched to a gene; V was cut back by 5 bases and J by 2 bases. This CDR3 has 15 amino acids. Per germline, CDR1 MNHEY and CDR2 SMNVEV (reference sequence). CDR3 sequence (DNA): TGTGCCAGCAGTCGGACAGGGGAAGTAACCTACGAGCAGTACTTC. Translating it yields CASSRTGEVTYEQYF.

CDR3 sequence: CASSKSGPGQRRNYGYTF. The CDR3 DNA reads TGTGCCAGCAGCAAAAGCGGACCGGGACAGAGAAGAAACTATGGCTACACCTTC. J is TRBJ1-2 and V is TRBV21-1; the listed D gene, TRBD1, was not tested against the DNA. TRBV21-1 constitutes a pseudogene. This CDR3 has 18 amino acids.

The genes are TRBV7-9 and TRBJ2-2; 7 positions match TRBD1. The CDR3 extends over 14 amino acids. CDR1 and CDR2 from the germline V gene are SEHNR and FQNEAQ (reference sequence). Trimming took 5 bases from V and 6 from J; bases not matched to a gene: 6. CDR3 coding DNA: TGTGCCAGCAGCGTTAGACAGGGAGCCGGGGAGCTGTTTTTT. It codes for CASSVRQGAGELFF.

The chain recombines TRBV6-5 with TRBJ1-1; the D is unclear. This CDR3 contains 13 residues. V shed 5 bases and J shed 0 bases, with 7 bases lying between them. Germline values: CDR1 MNHEY, CDR2 SVGAGI. CDR3 DNA sequence: TGTGCCAGCAGTCGAGAAATGAACACTGAAGCTTTCTTT. As protein: CASSREMNTEAFF.

V gene TRBV5-1 combines with J gene TRBJ2-3; 9 nucleotides align to TRBD2. The CDR3 has 15 amino acids. Looked up from germline, CDR1 is SGHRS and CDR2 is YFSETQ. Trimming cost V 0 bases and J 4 bases; bases outside gene matches: 3. The CDR3 DNA is TGCGCCAGCAGCTTGGTGGCGGGGGGGCCAGATACGCAGTATTTT. Its protein product is CASSLVAGGPDTQYF. Drawing the rest from reference TRBV5-1 and TRBJ2-3, the complete variable domain is KAGVTQTPRYLIKTRGQQVTLSCSPISGHRSVSWYQQTPGQGLQFLFEYFSETQRNKGNFPGRFSGRQFSNSRSEMNVSTLELGDSALYLCASSLVAGGPDTQYFGPGTRLTVL.

This chain uses TRBV10-3 with TRBJ1-5, with 7 bases aligning to TRBD1. With V trimmed by 4 bases and J by 4 bases, 4 bases remained unmatched. The V gene's germline CDR1 is ENHRY and CDR2 SYGVKD. The CDR3 consists of 14 residues. CDR3 residues: CAISVGTENQPQHF. The CDR3 bases are TGTGCCATCAGTGTTGGGACAGAGAATCAGCCCCAGCATTTT.

V gene TRBV13 combines with J gene TRBJ1-5, with D possibly being TRBD1 (5 bases). The CDR3 sequence is 16 residues long. V was pared by 0 bases and J by 0 bases, with 9 bases between. Germline CDR1 is PRHDT and CDR2 is FYEKMQ (reference sequence). CDR3 residues: CASSLGGGGSNQPQHF. The CDR3 DNA sequence: TGTGCCAGCAGCTTAGGTGGGGGGGGTAGCAATCAGCCCCAGCATTTT.

This chain connects TRBV7-2 to TRBJ2-3, with D perhaps matching TRBD1 (6 bases). Germline V gene lookup returns CDR1 SGHTA and CDR2 FQGNSA. There are 13 residues in the CDR3. Trimming cost V 4 bases and J 4 bases, with 9 bases left between them. CDR3 nucleotides: TGTGCCAGCAGCTGGTACAGGGCAGATACGCAGTATTTT. It translates to CASSWYRADTQYF.

CDR3 bases: TGTGCCAGCAGCTTGAGGCAGGGGGTCGGCTACACCTTC. This codes for CASSLRQGVGYTF. The chain has TRBV5-4 and TRBJ1-2; 7 bases fit TRBD1. Germline CDR1 SGHNT, CDR2 YYREEE (reference sequence). The CDR3 spans 13 residues. The trim removed 1 base at V and 8 bases at J, leaving 5 bases unmatched.

The chain joins TRBV2 to TRBJ1-2; D is undetermined. Trimming took 3 bases from V and 7 from J, leaving 12 bases between them. The CDR3 sequence is 13 residues long. Germline CDR1 SNHLY, CDR2 FYNNEI. CDR3 amino acids: CASSDRHYGGYTF. The DNA for the CDR3 is TGTGCCAGCAGTGACAGACATTATGGTGGCTACACCTTC.

The chain carries TRBV7-9 and TRBJ2-7; 9 nucleotides align to TRBD1. CDR3 length equals 16 residues. From germline, CDR1 is SEHNR and CDR2 FQNEAQ (reference sequence). The V gene end was trimmed by 4 bases and the J gene end by 1 base; junction bases not matched to a gene: 8. The CDR3 protein is CASSSYRGPDSYEQYF. The CDR3, as DNA: TGTGCCAGCAGCTCGTACAGGGGGCCTGATTCCTACGAGCAGTACTTC.

The rearrangement joins TRBV13 to TRBJ2-1, with TRBD2 identical over 7 bases. CDR1 and CDR2 from the germline V gene are PRHDT and FYEKMQ (reference sequence). There are 16 residues in the CDR3. Trimming at V came to 3 bases and at J to 5 bases, leaving 10 bases not matched to a gene. Written as DNA, the CDR3 is TGTGCCAGCAGCTTCGGATCGGGAGGCAAGGACAATGAGCAGTTCTTC. Translating it yields CASSFGSGGKDNEQFF.

This clone was counted a single time. The rearrangement links TRBV2 to TRBJ1-1; tentative D call: TRBD1 (6 bases). V gave up 7 bases and J gave up 1 base, with 13 bases separating them. This CDR3 spans 14 amino acids. CDR1 and CDR2 (germline): SNHLY, FYNNEI. CDR3 nucleotide sequence: TGTGCCAGCACACGAGCGACAGGGAACACTGAAGCTTTCTTT. It yields the protein CASTRATGNTEAFF.

The V and J genes are TRBV2 and TRBJ2-1, with a possible D match to TRBD2 (6 bases). CDR3 length: 15 residues. Per germline, CDR1 SNHLY and CDR2 FYNNEI. Trimming shortened V by 5 bases and J by 8 bases, and 19 bases separated the two germline ends. CDR3 in amino acids: CASSPPSVEGYEQFF. CDR3 nucleotides: TGTGCCAGCAGTCCCCCTAGCGTGGAGGGTTATGAGCAGTTCTTC.

This clone has a handful of counts. This chain links TRBV14 with TRBJ1-2; tentative D call: TRBD1 (6 bases). The CDR3 is 15 residues long. Germline V lookup: CDR1 SGHDN, CDR2 FVKESK. Trimming removed 4 bases from V and 7 bases from J, with 19 bases in between. CDR3 DNA sequence: TGTGCCAGCAGCCCTGGATCGGCCCGGGACACTGGCTACACCTTC. It codes for CASSPGSARDTGYTF. Variable domain in full (rest from reference TRBV14 and TRBJ1-2): EAGVTQFPSHSVIEKGQTVTLRCDPISGHDNLYWYRRVMGKEIKFLLHFVKESKQDESGMPNNRFLAERTGGTYSTLKVQPAELEDSGVYFCASSPGSARDTGYTFGSGTRLTVV.

V is TRBV28 and J is TRBJ1-1, with a tentative D call TRBD1 (6 bases). This CDR3 region has 13 residues. The ends were cut back, 6 bases at V and 9 bases at J, with 17 bases in the middle. CDR1 is MDHEN, CDR2 SYDVKM, per germline. The CDR3 sequence: CASRDRSGTKAFF. The CDR3 nucleotides are TGTGCCAGCAGGGATCGTTCCGGGACAAAAGCTTTCTTT. The full variable domain, in which reference TRBV28 and TRBJ1-1 provide the parts outside the CDR3, is DVKVTQSSRYLVKRTGEKVFLECVQDMDHENMFWYRQDPGLGLRLIYFSYDVKMKEKGDIPEGYSVSREKKERFSLILESASTNQTSMYLCASRDRSGTKAFFGQGTRLTVV.

The chain joins TRBV6-6 to TRBJ2-3; D is possibly TRBD1 (5 bases). Looked up from germline, CDR1 is MNHNY and CDR2 is SVGAGI (reference sequence). The CDR3 is made up of 11 amino acids. The V end lost 10 bases, the J end lost 2 bases, and 7 bases lay between the germline ends. The CDR3 reads CATGNTDTQYF. CDR3 in DNA: TGTGCCACAGGGAACACAGATACGCAGTATTTT.

This clone was picked up one time. This chain joins TRBV10-3 and TRBJ2-1, with a tentative D call TRBD2 (6 bases). The CDR3 runs to 16 residues. Trimming stripped 11 bases from V and 9 bases from J, with 29 bases between. In germline, CDR1 is ENHRY, CDR2 SYGVKD. CDR3 region: CAPLAPFLREEGEQFF. The CDR3, as DNA: TGTGCCCCACTGGCCCCTTTCCTGAGGGAGGAGGGTGAGCAGTTCTTC.

The V and J genes are TRBV30 and TRBJ1-4, with a weak D call TRBD1 (6 bases). The CDR3 sequence is 15 residues long. CDR1 and CDR2 from the germline V gene are GTSNPN and SVGIG (reference sequence). V was cut by 0 bases and J by 4 bases, with 12 bases left in between. CDR3 coding DNA: TGTGCCTGGAGTGTACAGGGCATCCTTAATGAAAAACTGTTTTTT. This translates into CAWSVQGILNEKLFF.

The V and J genes are TRBV6-4 and TRBJ2-3; D gene uncertain. V lost 2 bases to trimming and J lost 0 bases, with 9 bases between them. The CDR3 totals 15 residues. CDR1 is MRHNA, CDR2 SNTAGT, per germline. The CDR3 nucleotides read TGTGCCAGCAGTGACGAGTTCACTAGCACAGATACGCAGTATTTT. Its translation is CASSDEFTSTDTQYF.

The chain uses TRBV20-1 and TRBJ2-1; no reliable D call. V shed 4 bases and J shed 9 bases, with 10 bases lying between them. The CDR3 sequence is 11 residues long. Germline lookup yields CDR1 DFQATT and CDR2 SNEGSKA (reference sequence). The CDR3 DNA is TGCAGTGCTACGCCTAATAGTGAGCAGTTCTTC. Residues: CSATPNSEQFF.

The genes are TRBV9 and TRBJ2-6; perhaps TRBD1 as D (6 bases). V was cut by 4 bases and J by 0 bases, with 11 bases left in between. CDR3 length: 16 amino acids. Germline CDR1 SGDLS, CDR2 YYNGEE. The CDR3 DNA sequence: TGTGCCAGCAGCACGGGACATAACTCTGGGGCCAACGTCCTGACTTTC. Protein product: CASSTGHNSGANVLTF. The full variable domain, rest sourced from reference TRBV9 and TRBJ2-6, is DSGVTQTPKHLITATGQRVTLRCSPRSGDLSVYWYQQSLDQGLQFLIQYYNGEERAKGNILERFSAQQFPDLHSELNLSSLELGDSALYFCASSTGHNSGANVLTFGAGSRLTVL.

The gene calls are TRBV4-1 and TRBJ2-1, with a tentative D call TRBD2 (6 bases). From germline, CDR1 is MGHRA and CDR2 YSYEKL. The CDR3 contains 17 residues. V was pared by 0 bases and J by 2 bases, with 14 bases between. The CDR3 protein is CASSQDRGGATYNEQFF. Written as DNA, the CDR3 is TGCGCCAGCAGCCAAGATCGGGGCGGGGCTACCTACAATGAGCAGTTCTTC.

This rearrangement joins TRBV7-6 to TRBJ2-7; tentative D call: TRBD1 (6 bases). V lost 2 bases and J lost 2, with 10 bases in between. CDR3 length equals 14 residues. From germline, CDR1 is SGHVS and CDR2 FNYEAQ. CDR3 amino acids: CASSLQGFPYEQYF. The CDR3 DNA is TGTGCCAGCAGCTTACAGGGGTTCCCCTACGAGCAGTACTTC. Variable domain in full (rest from reference TRBV7-6 and TRBJ2-7): GAGVSQSPRYKVTKRGQDVALRCDPISGHVSLYWYRQALGQGPEFLTYFNYEAQQDKSGLPNDRFSAERPEGSISTLTIQRTEQRDSAMYRCASSLQGFPYEQYFGPGTRLTVT.

This sequence joins TRBV7-9 and TRBJ2-1, with 7 bases lining up with TRBD2. The CDR3 loop spans 16 amino acids. Germline CDR1 is SEHNR and CDR2 is FQNEAQ (reference sequence). V lost 5 bases, J lost 0 bases, and 7 bases stayed unmatched. CDR3 loop: CASSLWGGSSYNEQFF. CDR3 bases: TGTGCCAGCAGCCTGTGGGGCGGGAGCTCCTACAATGAGCAGTTCTTC.

The rearrangement links TRBV27 to TRBJ2-7; tentatively, D is TRBD1 (6 bases). Germline CDR1 and CDR2: MNHEY and SMNVEV (reference sequence). The CDR3 is made up of 14 amino acids. The V end lost 5 bases, the J end lost 3 bases, and 14 bases lay between the germline ends. The DNA for the CDR3 is TGTGCCAGCAGTGTAAGCCAGGGGAGCTACGAGCAGTACTTC. Its protein is CASSVSQGSYEQYF.

This clone is a singleton in its sample. The chain uses TRBV7-8 and TRBJ2-7, with TRBD1 matching over 7 bases. Germline values: CDR1 SGHVS, CDR2 FQNEAQ. Losses at the gene ends were 3 bases for V and 3 bases for J; bases not matched to a gene: 2. The CDR3 is 13 residues long. The CDR3 nucleotides read TGTGCCAGCAGCTTGGGACAGCTCTACGAGCAGTACTTC. It yields the protein CASSLGQLYEQYF. The full variable domain, in which reference TRBV7-8 and TRBJ2-7 provide the parts outside the CDR3, is GAGVSQSPRYKVAKRGQDVALRCDPISGHVSLFWYQQALGQGPEFLTYFQNEAQLDKSGLPSDRFFAERPEGSVSTLKIQRTQQEDSAVYLCASSLGQLYEQYFGPGTRLTVT.